This TCR beta chain originates from a study of T cell responses to AZD1222 COVID-19 vaccine. Background on the study: Both about-4-week and about-12-week second-dose recipients were combined.

The study's findings and limits: Regions left unmutated in variants are reportedly the target of nearly half of spike-specific TCRs.

Libraries were prepared by immunoSEQ multiplex PCR; TCRdb keeps only in-frame clonotypes and omits some of them. The data contain 150,000 or so clones, around nine tenths of them singletons. Comments on this clone: Its antigen is as yet unknown.

In germline, CDR1 is SGHTA, CDR2 FQGNSA. The J segment lost 7 bases and the V segment lost 7 bases, leaving 9 bases of the junction unmatched. This CDR3 is 13 amino acids long. This clonotype was sampled from an adult in good health. The sequenced sample was peripheral blood, obtained on day 0 of AZD1222 vaccination. The V call is TRBV7-2, the J call TRBJ1-2, with 7 bases lining up with TRBD1. CDR3 bases: TGTGCCAGCACCCGAGACAGGGCGGCTGGCTACACCTTC. It encodes CASTRDRAAGYTF.